The clone carrying this T cell receptor beta chain was recorded a few times. TCRdb recomputed calls from the RT-PCR reads with MiXCR, one row per CDR3 protein. The table includes about 700,000 distinct CDR3 sequences, 12% to 15% detected once. The CDR3 is 16 residues long. From germline, CDR1 is KGHDR and CDR2 SFDVKD. Trimming shortened V by 4 bases and J by 1 base, and 13 bases separated the two germline ends. Source material: memory CD4+ T cells from blood. The gene calls are TRBV24-1 and TRBJ1-5; no clear D. This sequence originates from a female donor in good health, serving as a healthy control. CDR3 loop: CATSDLAVSSNQPQHF. CDR3 DNA: TGTGCCACCAGTGACCTTGCCGTGTCCAGCAATCAGCCCCAGCATTTT.